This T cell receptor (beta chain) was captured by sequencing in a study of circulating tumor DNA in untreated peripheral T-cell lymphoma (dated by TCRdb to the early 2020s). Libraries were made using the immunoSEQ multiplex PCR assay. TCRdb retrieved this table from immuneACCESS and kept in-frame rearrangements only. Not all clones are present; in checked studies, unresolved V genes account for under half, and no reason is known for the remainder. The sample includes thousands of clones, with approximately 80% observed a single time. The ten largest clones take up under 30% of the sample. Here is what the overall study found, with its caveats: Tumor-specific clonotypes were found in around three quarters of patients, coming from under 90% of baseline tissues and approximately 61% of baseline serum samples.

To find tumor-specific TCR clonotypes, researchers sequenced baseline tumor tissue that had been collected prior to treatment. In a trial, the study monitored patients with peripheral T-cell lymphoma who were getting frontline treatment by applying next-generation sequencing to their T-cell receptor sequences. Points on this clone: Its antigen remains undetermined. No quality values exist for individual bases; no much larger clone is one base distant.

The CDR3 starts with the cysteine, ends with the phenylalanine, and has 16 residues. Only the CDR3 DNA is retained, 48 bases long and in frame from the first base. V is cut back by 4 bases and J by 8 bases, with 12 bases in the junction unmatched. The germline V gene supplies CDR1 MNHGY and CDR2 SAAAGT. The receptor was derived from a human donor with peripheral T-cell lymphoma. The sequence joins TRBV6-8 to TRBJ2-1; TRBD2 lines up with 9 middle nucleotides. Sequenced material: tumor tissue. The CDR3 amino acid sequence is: CASSFGLARGQDEQFF. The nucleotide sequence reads TGTGCCAGCAGTTTCGGACTAGCGAGGGGGCAGGATGAGCAGTTCTTC.